A selection of T cell receptor beta chains follows, all from one sample in a study of sequential checkpoint blockade in melanoma. Clones were read by immunoSEQ multiplex PCR, and TCRdb kept only the in-frame ones, dropping some. The sample has around 21,000 clones, 75% to 85% seen once. Here the sequenced sample was CD8+ T cells sorted from blood (inferred from file names), taken from a patient given nivolumab and ipilimumab in sequence. Receptors were obtained from a human donor with melanoma. Each CDR3 is given with its conserved first and last residue.

j_gene,v_gene,CDR3aa
TRBJ2-1,TRBV19,CASSSFSGGNEQFF
TRBJ2-5,TRBV6-5,CASSPHRGQAQYF
TRBJ1-1,TRBV7-2,CASSLVEIGQSMNTEAFF
TRBJ2-5,TRBV28,CASSSKYVQGNEQETQYF
TRBJ2-7,TRBV10-2,CASSDPPRSYEQYF
TRBJ1-5,TRBV28,CASSPFDRVQPQHF
TRBJ2-7,TRBV6-1,CASSEGSGVGYEQYF
TRBJ1-1,TRBV7-9,CASSRTPDRGFTEAFF
TRBJ2-7,TRBV5-6,CASSSPGQGAREQYF
TRBJ2-7,TRBV27,CASSFIGRTYEQYF
TRBJ2-7,TRBV28,CASSLRGPGYEQYF
TRBJ1-5,TRBV28,CASSLPGNVFNQPQHF
TRBJ2-4,TRBV5-1,CASSLLAGGPSDIQYF
TRBJ2-7,TRBV7-2,CASSLVRGPFYEQYF
TRBJ1-2,TRBV27,CASSSEGTGDYGYTF
TRBJ2-5,TRBV7-2,CASSASTQGLQETQYF
TRBJ2-3,TRBV14,CASSSGGGAYADTQYF
TRBJ2-1,TRBV4-2,CASSQDLAGGNNEQFF
TRBJ1-5,TRBV4-2,CASSQATGFNQPQHF
TRBJ1-2,TRBV10-2,CASSEGRGRGGYTF
TRBJ1-3,TRBV19,CASSRDRGNPSSGNTIYF
TRBJ1-1,TRBV6-5,CASSYPAVNTEAFF
TRBJ2-7,TRBV4-2,CASSQDASRPYEQYF
TRBJ1-4,TRBV6-6,CASSWDRGNEKLFF
TRBJ2-1,TRBV9,CASSSRSGGASYNEQFF
TRBJ2-3,TRBV7-3,CASSFSTSGGPDTQYF